This T cell receptor (beta chain) was sequenced in a study of cytomegalovirus exposure and HLA in healthy donors. Study-level findings and limits: Accurate prediction of HLA-A and HLA-B alleles (for most subjects) was reportedly achieved from TCR beta sequences. The study labeled around 160 TCR beta chains cytomegalovirus-associated.

PCR used 60 Vbeta primers and 13 Jbeta primers. The table came from immunoSEQ multiplex PCR; TCRdb's copy has only in-frame clones and leaves some out. Among 150,000 to 200,000 clones listed, roughly 80% were seen once. Worth noting for this clone: Its antigen is unknown.

V lost 2 bases to trimming and J lost 7 bases; unmatched junction nucleotides: 6. Germline lookup yields CDR1 SGHRS and CDR2 YFSETQ. The CDR3 totals 15 residues. Sequenced input: PBMCs. This clonotype was obtained from a woman aged 18 to 35 in good health and CMV-seronegative. The chain employs TRBV5-1 and TRBJ2-1, with 10 bases identical to TRBD2. The CDR3 DNA is TGCGCCAGCAGCTTTCGAGCGGGAGGGTTAAATGAGCAGTTCTTC. The encoded protein is CASSFRAGGLNEQFF. Together with reference TRBV5-1 and TRBJ2-1, the CDR3 gives the full variable domain: KAGVTQTPRYLIKTRGQQVTLSCSPISGHRSVSWYQQTPGQGLQFLFEYFSETQRNKGNFPGRFSGRQFSNSRSEMNVSTLELGDSALYLCASSFRAGGLNEQFFGPGTRLTVL.